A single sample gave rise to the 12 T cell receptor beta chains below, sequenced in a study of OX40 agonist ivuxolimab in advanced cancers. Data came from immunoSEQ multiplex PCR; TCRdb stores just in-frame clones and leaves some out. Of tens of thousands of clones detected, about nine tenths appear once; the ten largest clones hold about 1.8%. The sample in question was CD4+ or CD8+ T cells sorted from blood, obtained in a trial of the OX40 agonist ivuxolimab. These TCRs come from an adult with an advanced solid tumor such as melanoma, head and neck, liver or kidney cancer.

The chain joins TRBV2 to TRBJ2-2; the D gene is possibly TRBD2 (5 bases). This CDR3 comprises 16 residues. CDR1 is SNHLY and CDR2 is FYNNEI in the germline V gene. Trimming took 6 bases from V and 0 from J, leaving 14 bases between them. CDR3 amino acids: CASSPRGRTNTGELFF. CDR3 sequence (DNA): TGTGCCAGCAGCCCCCGAGGGCGGACGAACACCGGGGAGCTGTTTTTT.

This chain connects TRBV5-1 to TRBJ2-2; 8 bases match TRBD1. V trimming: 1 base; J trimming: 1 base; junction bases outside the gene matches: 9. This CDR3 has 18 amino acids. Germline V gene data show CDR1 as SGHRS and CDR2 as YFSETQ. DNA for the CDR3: TGCGCCAGCAGCTTGCCAGGCCAGGGGGCAAGGAACACCGGGGAGCTGTTTTTT. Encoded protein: CASSLPGQGARNTGELFF.

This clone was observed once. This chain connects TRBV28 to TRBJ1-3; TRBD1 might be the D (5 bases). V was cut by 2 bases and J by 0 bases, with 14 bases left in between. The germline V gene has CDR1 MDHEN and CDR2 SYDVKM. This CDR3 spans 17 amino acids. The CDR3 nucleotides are TGTGCCAGCAGTTTAGGAGGGGCCCGCCTCTCTGGAAACACCATATATTTT. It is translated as CASSLGGARLSGNTIYF.

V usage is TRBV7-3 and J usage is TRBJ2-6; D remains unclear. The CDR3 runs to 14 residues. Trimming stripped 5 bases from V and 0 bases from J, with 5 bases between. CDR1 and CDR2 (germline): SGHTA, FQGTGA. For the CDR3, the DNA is TGTGCCAGCAGCCTCGACTCTGGGGCCAACGTCCTGACTTTC. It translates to CASSLDSGANVLTF.

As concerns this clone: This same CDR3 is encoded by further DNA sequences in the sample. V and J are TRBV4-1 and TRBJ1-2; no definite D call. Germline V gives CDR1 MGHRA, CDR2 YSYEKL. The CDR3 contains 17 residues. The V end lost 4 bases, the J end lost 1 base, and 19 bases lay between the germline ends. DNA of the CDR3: TGCGCCAGCAGCCGCGCAGTACTTATCGACTATAACTATGGCTACACCTTC. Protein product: CASSRAVLIDYNYGYTF.

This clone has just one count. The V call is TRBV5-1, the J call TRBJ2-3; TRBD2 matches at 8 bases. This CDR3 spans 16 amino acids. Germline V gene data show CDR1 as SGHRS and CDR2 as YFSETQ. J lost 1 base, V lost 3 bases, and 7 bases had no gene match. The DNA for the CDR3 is TGCGCCAGCAGCTCGCGACTAGCGCCTGGCACAGATACGCAGTATTTT. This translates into CASSSRLAPGTDTQYF.

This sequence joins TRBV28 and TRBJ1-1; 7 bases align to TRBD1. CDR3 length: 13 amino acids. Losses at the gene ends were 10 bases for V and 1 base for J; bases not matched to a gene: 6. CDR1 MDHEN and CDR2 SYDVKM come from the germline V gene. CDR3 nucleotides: TGTGCCACCCGACAGGGAGGGAACACTGAAGCTTTCTTT. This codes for CATRQGGNTEAFF.

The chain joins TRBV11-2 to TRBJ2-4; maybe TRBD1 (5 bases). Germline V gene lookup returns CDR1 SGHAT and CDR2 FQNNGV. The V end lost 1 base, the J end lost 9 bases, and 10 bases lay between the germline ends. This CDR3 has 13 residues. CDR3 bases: TGTGCCAGCAGCTTAGGAGACAGAGCCATTCAGTACTTC. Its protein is CASSLGDRAIQYF.

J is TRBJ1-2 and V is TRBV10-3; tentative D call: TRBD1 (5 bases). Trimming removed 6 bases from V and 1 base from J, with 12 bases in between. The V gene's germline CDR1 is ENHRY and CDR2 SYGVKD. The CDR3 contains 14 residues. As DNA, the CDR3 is TGTGCCATCAGATCAGGGTTGGTTAACTATGGCTACACCTTC. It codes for CAIRSGLVNYGYTF.

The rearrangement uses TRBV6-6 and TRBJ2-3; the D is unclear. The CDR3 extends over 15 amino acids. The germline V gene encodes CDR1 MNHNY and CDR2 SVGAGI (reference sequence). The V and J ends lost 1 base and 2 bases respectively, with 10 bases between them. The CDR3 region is CASSYLTTLTDTQYF. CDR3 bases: TGTGCCAGCAGTTACTTGACCACCCTCACAGATACGCAGTATTTT.

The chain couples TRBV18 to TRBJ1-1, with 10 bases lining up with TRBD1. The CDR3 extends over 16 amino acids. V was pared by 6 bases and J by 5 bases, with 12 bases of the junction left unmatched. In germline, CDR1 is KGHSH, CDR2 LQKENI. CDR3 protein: CASSPGQGHFGTEAFF. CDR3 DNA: TGTGCCAGCTCGCCGGGACAGGGGCACTTTGGTACTGAAGCTTTCTTT.

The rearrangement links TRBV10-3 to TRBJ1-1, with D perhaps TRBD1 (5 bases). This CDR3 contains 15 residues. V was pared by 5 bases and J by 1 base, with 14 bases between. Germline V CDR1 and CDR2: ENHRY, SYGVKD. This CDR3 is CAISTGAPPNTEAFF. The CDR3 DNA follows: TGTGCCATCAGTACCGGGGCCCCACCGAACACTGAAGCTTTCTTT.